This T cell receptor beta chain was recovered during a study of early T cells in non-severe SARS-CoV-2 infection. Background on the study: Sequencing input comprised bulk RNA from unsorted whole blood; chain pairing was not available.

Individual cDNA molecules received unique molecular identifiers during library preparation. Each CDR3 protein gets one entry after TCRdb re-called the 5' RACE reads with MiXCR. Of about 50,000 distinct CDR3 sequences in the sample, roughly 6% were seen once. This clonotype has more than one count but fewer than ten. The antigen remains unidentified. Study findings and constraints: Database matching using VDJdb favored anti-spike CD8 responses, with private and CD4 specificities left missing.

Sequenced here: whole blood, sampled at baseline. The clonotype originates from an adult who was a healthcare worker with PCR-confirmed SARS-CoV-2 infection or an uninfected control (not recorded which).

The CDR3 reads CASRDRRNTGELFF. CDR3 in DNA: TGCGCCAGCAGGGACAGGAGGAACACCGGGGAGCTGTTTTTT. This sequence joins TRBV5-1 and TRBJ2-2, with 7 bases matching TRBD1. J was trimmed by 1 base and V by 5 bases; bases with no gene match: 2. Per germline, CDR1 SGHRS and CDR2 YFSETQ. CDR3 size: 14 residues.